This passage covers 25 T cell receptor beta chains from one sample sequenced in a study of blood T cell repertoires in COVID-19. Measured with immunoSEQ multiplex PCR; TCRdb has only the in-frame clones, and not every one. This sample has hundreds of thousands of clones, with approximately 92% found just once. Specimen: PBMCs or T cells enriched from blood (not recorded which). The receptors were gathered from a man between 18 and 35 years old who had recovered from COVID-19.

The V and J genes are TRBV19 and TRBJ1-1, with 9 bases fitting TRBD1. Germline loops: CDR1 LNHDA, CDR2 SQIVND (reference sequence). The CDR3 runs to 14 residues. Trimming removed 4 bases from V and 7 bases from J; junction bases left unmatched: 7. The CDR3 DNA sequence: TGTGCCAGTAGTACCGGGGCGACAGGGGGTGAAGCTTTCTTT. It codes for CASSTGATGGEAFF.

The V call is TRBV5-1, the J call TRBJ1-2; the D is unclear. The CDR3 covers 17 residues. V shed 0 bases and J shed 5 bases, with 20 bases lying between them. Germline-derived CDR1 and CDR2 are SGHRS and YFSETQ. The chain's CDR3 is CASSLVGSHSLSYGYTF. CDR3 DNA: TGCGCCAGCAGCTTGGTTGGGAGCCACAGCCTCTCATATGGCTACACCTTC. The variable domain in full, with the rest retrieved from reference TRBV5-1 and TRBJ1-2, is KAGVTQTPRYLIKTRGQQVTLSCSPISGHRSVSWYQQTPGQGLQFLFEYFSETQRNKGNFPGRFSGRQFSNSRSEMNVSTLELGDSALYLCASSLVGSHSLSYGYTFGSGTRLTVV.

In this sample, this clone turned up once. The CDR3 DNA sequence: TGTGCCAGCAGTGAAGTTTCAGGCTGGCGGGGGTATTTT. Its protein product is CASSEVSGWRGYF. The chain couples TRBV6-1 to TRBJ2-3; a weak D match, TRBD2 (6 bases). CDR1 MNHNS and CDR2 SASEGT come from the germline V gene. The germline V and J ends were trimmed by 1 base and 14 bases, with 16 bases remaining between them. This CDR3 spans 13 amino acids.

This clone is a singleton in its sample. This sequence joins TRBV18 and TRBJ2-4; 12 bases match TRBD2. Germline values: CDR1 KGHSH, CDR2 LQKENI. The V and J ends lost 0 bases and 0 bases, in that order; junction bases with no gene match: 6. This CDR3 region has 19 residues. The CDR3 reads CASSPPGLAGSLAKNIQYF. CDR3 in DNA: TGTGCCAGCTCACCACCGGGACTAGCGGGTTCTCTAGCCAAAAACATTCAGTACTTC. Looking up the rest from reference TRBV18 and TRBJ2-4 gives the full variable domain: NAGVMQNPRHLVRRRGQEARLRCSPMKGHSHVYWYRQLPEEGLKFMVYLQKENIIDESGMPKERFSAEFPKEGPSILRIQQVVRGDSAAYFCASSPPGLAGSLAKNIQYFGAGTRLSVL.

The chain employs TRBV28 and TRBJ2-3; 7 positions match TRBD1. Germline assignment: CDR1 MDHEN and CDR2 SYDVKM. The CDR3 covers 16 residues. V lost 2 bases, J lost 3 bases, and 8 bases stayed unmatched. In nucleotides, the CDR3 is TGTGCCAGCAGTTTACTAGGGGGCGCATCGACAGATACGCAGTATTTT. Translating it yields CASSLLGGASTDTQYF. Based on the CDR3 plus reference TRBV28 and TRBJ2-3, the full variable domain is DVKVTQSSRYLVKRTGEKVFLECVQDMDHENMFWYRQDPGLGLRLIYFSYDVKMKEKGDIPEGYSVSREKKERFSLILESASTNQTSMYLCASSLLGGASTDTQYFGPGTRLTVL.

This chain joins TRBV7-3 and TRBJ2-5; D is perhaps TRBD2 (6 bases). The germline V gene has CDR1 SGHTA and CDR2 FQGTGA. Deletions cut 5 bases from V and 2 bases from J, with 18 bases between. This CDR3 has 16 residues. CDR3 protein: CASSEGGTAGQETQYF. The CDR3 bases are TGTGCCAGCAGCGAAGGCGGGACTGCGGGTCAAGAGACCCAGTACTTC.

The chain links TRBV11-3 to TRBJ2-7, with D maybe TRBD1 (6 bases). V was cut by 5 bases and J by 4 bases, with 18 bases left in between. From germline, CDR1 is SGHNT and CDR2 YENEEA. The CDR3 is made up of 15 amino acids. The CDR3 loop is CASSLGGEKVYEQYF. The CDR3 DNA reads as TGTGCCAGCAGCCTAGGGGGAGAAAAGGTTTACGAGCAGTACTTC.

The rearrangement links TRBV7-9 to TRBJ1-5; 9 bases agree with TRBD1. The V gene's germline CDR1 is SEHNR and CDR2 FQNEAQ (reference sequence). Trimming at V came to 5 bases and at J to 4 bases, leaving 3 bases not matched to a gene. The CDR3 spans 14 residues. The CDR3 here is CASSGQGWNQPQHF. For the CDR3, the DNA is TGTGCCAGCAGCGGACAGGGGTGGAATCAGCCCCAGCATTTT.

This chain joins TRBV6-5 and TRBJ1-1; D not certain. In germline, CDR1 is MNHEY, CDR2 SVGAGI. The ends were cut back, 2 bases at V and 0 bases at J, with 10 bases in the middle. The length of the CDR3 is 15 residues. As DNA, the CDR3 is TGTGCCAGCAGTTACGCGCCTACAGTGAACACTGAAGCTTTCTTT. As protein: CASSYAPTVNTEAFF.

V is TRBV19 and J is TRBJ1-5, with D maybe TRBD1 (6 bases). The CDR3 is made up of 13 amino acids. The V gene's germline CDR1 is LNHDA and CDR2 SQIVND (reference sequence). V shed 7 bases and J shed 9 bases, with 16 bases lying between them. The CDR3 DNA sequence: TGTGCCAGTAACGACAGGTGGGCGATGCCCCAGCATTTT. As protein: CASNDRWAMPQHF.

The rearrangement uses TRBV11-1 and TRBJ2-3, with 10 bases identical to TRBD2. Germline values: CDR1 SGHAT, CDR2 FQDESV (reference sequence). The V segment lost 3 bases and the J segment 2 bases; nucleotides outside the gene matches: 2. This CDR3 region has 15 residues. The CDR3 DNA follows: TGTGCCAGCAGCTTCCTAGCGGGGGACACAGATACGCAGTATTTT. Its protein product is CASSFLAGDTDTQYF.

This chain joins TRBV5-1 and TRBJ2-2, with D tentatively TRBD1 (6 bases). The V and J ends lost 0 bases and 3 bases respectively, with 12 bases between them. CDR3 length: 16 amino acids. Germline V gene data show CDR1 as SGHRS and CDR2 as YFSETQ. The CDR3 loop is CASSLDTGRDTGELFF. In nucleotides, the CDR3 is TGCGCCAGCAGCTTGGATACAGGGCGCGACACCGGGGAGCTGTTTTTT.

This clone was seen only once. The chain couples TRBV7-9 to TRBJ1-6; D uncertain. V shed 1 base and J shed 11 bases, with 12 bases lying between them. Per germline, CDR1 SEHNR and CDR2 FQNEAQ (reference sequence). The CDR3 is 14 amino acids. In nucleotides, the CDR3 is TGTGCCAGCAGCTTAGACAACCACCCAACACCCCTCCACTTT. Translated, it gives CASSLDNHPTPLHF.

The rearrangement joins TRBV7-2 to TRBJ2-7, with TRBD2 matching over 11 bases. The V gene end was trimmed by 3 bases and the J gene end by 6 bases; junction bases not matched to a gene: 10. The CDR3 consists of 16 residues. Germline loops: CDR1 SGHTA, CDR2 FQGNSA. The CDR3 region is CASSFPPSLAGGEQYF. As DNA, the CDR3 is TGTGCCAGCAGCTTCCCCCCCAGCCTAGCGGGAGGCGAGCAGTACTTC. Based on the CDR3 plus reference TRBV7-2 and TRBJ2-7, the full variable domain is GAGVSQSPSNKVTEKGKDVELRCDPISGHTALYWYRQSLGQGLEFLIYFQGNSAPDKSGLPSDRFSAERTGGSVSTLTIQRTQQEDSAVYLCASSFPPSLAGGEQYFGPGTRLTVT.

V usage is TRBV30 and J usage is TRBJ2-1; TRBD2 matches 10 bases. Germline V gene lookup returns CDR1 GTSNPN and CDR2 SVGIG (reference sequence). V lost 4 bases and J lost 9; bases outside the gene matches: 9. CDR3 length: 14 amino acids. The CDR3 nucleotides are TGTGCCTGGACCCCTGGGGAGCGGGAGGGTGAGCAGTTCTTC. It codes for CAWTPGEREGEQFF.

The chain uses TRBV3-1 (or the pseudogene TRBV3-2) and TRBJ2-1, with TRBD2 identical over 13 bases. With V trimmed by 4 bases and J by 6 bases, 6 bases remained unmatched. The CDR3 has 16 amino acids. Germline CDR1 is LGHDT and CDR2 is YNNKEL (reference sequence). CDR3 loop: CASSPRTSGGRNEQFF. Here the CDR3 DNA reads TGTGCCAGCAGCCCGAGGACTAGCGGGGGACGCAATGAGCAGTTCTTC.

V gene TRBV20-1 combines with J gene TRBJ2-5; no definite D call. The CDR3 extends over 11 amino acids. The V and J ends lost 0 bases and 5 bases respectively, with 4 bases between them. Germline CDR1 and CDR2: DFQATT and SNEGSKA (reference sequence). DNA for the CDR3: TGCAGTGCTAGAGATTCGGAGACCCAGTACTTC. Its translation: CSARDSETQYF.

This chain uses TRBV3-1 (or the pseudogene TRBV3-2) with TRBJ2-7; TRBD1 might be the D (6 bases). Germline CDR1 reads LGHDT; CDR2 reads YNNKEL (reference sequence). V was pared by 4 bases and J by 1 base, with 14 bases between. This CDR3 has 15 residues. The CDR3 coding sequence is TGTGCCAGCAGCCGTGCGACAGGACCTTCCTACGAGCAGTACTTC. This sequence encodes CASSRATGPSYEQYF.

The gene calls are TRBV12-3 or TRBV12-4 and TRBJ1-5; D gene ambiguous. This CDR3 contains 12 residues. The V end was cut by 6 bases, the J end by 7 bases, with 10 bases between. In DNA form, the CDR3 reads TGTGCCAGCAGCCTAAACGGGCAGCCCCAGCATTTT. It translates to CASSLNGQPQHF.

The chain employs TRBV7-2 and TRBJ2-5; 8 bases line up with TRBD2. The ends lost 1 base at V and 4 bases at J; junction bases unmatched: 8. CDR3 length equals 16 residues. Germline CDR1 reads SGHTA; CDR2 reads FQGNSA. CDR3 sequence reads: CASSLGISSGGETQYF. The DNA for the CDR3 is TGTGCCAGCAGCTTAGGGATCTCGAGCGGGGGAGAGACCCAGTACTTC.

The count of this clone is one. The DNA for the CDR3 is TGTGCCTGGAGTCCGCGGCTAGCGGGACCTTACGAGCAGTACTTC. Translating it yields CAWSPRLAGPYEQYF. The rearrangement links TRBV30 to TRBJ2-7; 9 bases are a match to TRBD2. The CDR3 covers 15 residues. Trimming removed 2 bases from V and 4 bases from J; junction bases left unmatched: 9. Germline CDR1 is GTSNPN and CDR2 is SVGIG (reference sequence).

This chain links TRBV6-5 with TRBJ2-5, with 9 bases lining up with TRBD1. This CDR3 comprises 14 residues. Trimming cost V 8 bases and J 5 bases; bases outside gene matches: 9. Germline V gene sequence: CDR1 MNHEY, CDR2 SVGAGI. Here the CDR3 DNA reads TGTGCCAGCGGACCGGGACAGGGTTCGGAGACCCAGTACTTC. As protein: CASGPGQGSETQYF.

The V and J genes are TRBV5-1 and TRBJ1-4, with a weak D call TRBD1 (6 bases). With 2 bases removed from V and 3 bases from J, the gap between germline ends came to 17 bases. The CDR3 extends over 17 amino acids. Looked up from germline, CDR1 is SGHRS and CDR2 is YFSETQ. DNA for the CDR3: TGCGCCAGCAGCTTATATGGCGGGGGGGCAGCTAATGAAAAACTGTTTTTT. Translated: CASSLYGGGAANEKLFF. Together with reference TRBV5-1 and TRBJ1-4, the CDR3 gives the full variable domain: KAGVTQTPRYLIKTRGQQVTLSCSPISGHRSVSWYQQTPGQGLQFLFEYFSETQRNKGNFPGRFSGRQFSNSRSEMNVSTLELGDSALYLCASSLYGGGAANEKLFFGSGTQLSVL.

The CDR3 reads CASSQPQGTEAFF. The CDR3 DNA sequence: TGTGCCAGCAGCCAACCTCAGGGTACTGAAGCTTTCTTT. The chain has TRBV7-8 and TRBJ1-1; perhaps TRBD1 as D (5 bases). The CDR3 runs 13 residues. Germline-derived CDR1 and CDR2 are SGHVS and FQNEAQ. V was cut by 5 bases and J by 5 bases, with 12 bases left in between.

The chain is built from TRBV13 and TRBJ1-1, with D unresolved. Trimming stripped 6 bases from V and 3 bases from J, with 8 bases between. CDR3 length: 12 residues. Germline-derived CDR1 and CDR2 are PRHDT and FYEKMQ (reference sequence). CDR3 bases: TGTGCCAGCAGAGGGAGTTACACTGAAGCTTTCTTT. Protein sequence: CASRGSYTEAFF.